Below, one T cell receptor beta chain is given with its context. Data came from immunoSEQ multiplex PCR; TCRdb stores just in-frame clones and leaves some out. This sample has around 130,000 clones, with around nine tenths found just once. This record comes from a study of control samples from healthy donors and cancer patients. This CDR3 contains 13 residues. The trim removed 6 bases at V and 7 bases at J, leaving 6 bases unmatched. Germline V gives CDR1 LNHDA, CDR2 SQIVND (reference sequence). The rearrangement uses TRBV19 and TRBJ1-2, with 9 bases matching TRBD1. Sequences were obtained from blood. The clonotype was recovered from a man aged 30 to 39 in good health. As DNA, the CDR3 is TGTGCCAGTAGGGACAGGGGCGTCTCTGGCTACACCTTC. Amino acid sequence: CASRDRGVSGYTF. Full variable domain (outside the CDR3, taken from reference TRBV19 and TRBJ1-2): DGGITQSPKYLFRKEGQNVTLSCEQNLNHDAMYWYRQDPGQGLRLIYYSQIVNDFQKGDIAEGYSVSREKKESFPLTVTSAQKNPTAFYLCASRDRGVSGYTFGSGTRLTVV.